The 9 T cell receptor beta chains below come from one sample, sequenced in a study of shared clonotypes between healthy human individuals. Produced via immunoSEQ multiplex PCR; TCRdb's table is partial and in-frame only. The repertoire holds 2 million to 2.5 million clones, with 80% to 95% as singletons. Sequenced material: naive CD4+ T cells from PBMCs. Described subset: CD45RA+ positively selected. The receptors were gathered from a man younger than 30 in good health. Some clones in this sample may be carry-over from other donors' samples.

The rearrangement joins TRBV21-1 to TRBJ1-4; the tabulated D call, TRBD1, remains unverified against the DNA. TRBV21-1 is listed as a pseudogene. The CDR3 loop spans 20 amino acids. In nucleotides, the CDR3 is TGTGCCAGCAGCAAAATCCCACGGGACAGGTTTTTTCGTACTAATGAAAAACTGTTTTTT. The encoded protein is CASSKIPRDRFFRTNEKLFF.

The genes are TRBV7-6 and TRBJ1-2; D perhaps matches TRBD1 (6 bases). The germline V and J ends were trimmed by 0 bases and 8 bases, with 16 bases remaining between them. The CDR3 is made up of 15 amino acids. Germline V gene lookup returns CDR1 SGHVS and CDR2 FNYEAQ. For the CDR3, the DNA is TGTGCCAGCAGCTTAGCGCCAGGCTCGGGGGCCGGCTACACCTTC. It is translated as CASSLAPGSGAGYTF.

The chain joins TRBV10-2 to TRBJ2-3; tentatively, D is TRBD1 (5 bases). Trimming took off 6 bases at V and 2 bases at J, with 6 bases between the two ends. The CDR3 runs to 12 residues. CDR1 and CDR2 from the germline V gene are WSHSY and SAAADI. DNA of the CDR3: TGCGCCAGCAGACAGGTCACAGATACGCAGTATTTT. As protein: CASRQVTDTQYF.

This sequence joins TRBV6-5 and TRBJ1-3, with D maybe TRBD1 (5 bases). There are 16 residues in the CDR3. Trimming left V 0 bases short and J 2 bases short, with 11 bases between. CDR1 and CDR2 from the germline V gene are MNHEY and SVGAGI. CDR3 nucleotide sequence: TGTGCCAGCAGTTACTCGGCAGGGAGGCCTGGAAACACCATATATTTT. It specifies CASSYSAGRPGNTIYF.

V gene TRBV19 combines with J gene TRBJ2-1; the match to TRBD2 covers 10 bases. Germline V gene data show CDR1 as LNHDA and CDR2 as SQIVND (reference sequence). Unmatched junction bases numbered 6, after V lost 7 bases and J lost 3 bases. CDR3 size: 15 residues. The CDR3, as DNA: TGTGCCAGTAAGGGGCAGCGGGAGGGCTACAATGAGCAGTTCTTC. Amino acids: CASKGQREGYNEQFF.

The chain is built from TRBV29-1 and TRBJ1-2; TRBD1 matches 10 bases. J was trimmed by 7 bases and V by 3 bases; bases with no gene match: 8. The CDR3 contains 14 residues. Germline V CDR1 and CDR2: SQVTM, ANQGSEA. CDR3 amino acids: CSVERDRGDGGYTF. In DNA form, the CDR3 reads TGCAGCGTTGAGAGGGACAGGGGTGATGGTGGCTACACCTTC.

This chain joins TRBV19 and TRBJ2-2; D may be TRBD1 or TRBD2 (5 bases each). The CDR3 has 14 residues. The V and J ends lost 4 bases and 6 bases respectively, with 12 bases between them. Germline assignment: CDR1 LNHDA and CDR2 SQIVND (reference sequence). Written as DNA, the CDR3 is TGTGCCAGTAGTACCCGGGACGTTCCCGGGGAGCTGTTTTTT. This encodes CASSTRDVPGELFF.

V gene TRBV7-8 combines with J gene TRBJ1-3; D gene ambiguous. Germline lookup yields CDR1 SGHVS and CDR2 FQNEAQ. This CDR3 region has 14 residues. Trimming shortened V by 5 bases and J by 4 bases, and 12 bases separated the two germline ends. CDR3 sequence: CASSPHSPGNTIYF. The CDR3 DNA reads TGTGCCAGCAGCCCACATAGCCCCGGAAACACCATATATTTT. Together with reference TRBV7-8 and TRBJ1-3, the CDR3 gives the full variable domain: GAGVSQSPRYKVAKRGQDVALRCDPISGHVSLFWYQQALGQGPEFLTYFQNEAQLDKSGLPSDRFFAERPEGSVSTLKIQRTQQEDSAVYLCASSPHSPGNTIYFGEGSWLTVV.

V usage is TRBV28 and J usage is TRBJ1-2; D possibly corresponds to TRBD1 (6 bases). This CDR3 has 13 amino acids. Germline V gives CDR1 MDHEN, CDR2 SYDVKM. V shed 8 bases and J shed 7 bases, with 17 bases lying between them. CDR3 nucleotides: TGTGCCAGCGCTACTGGGGGGCTCAGTGGCTACACCTTC. The encoded protein is CASATGGLSGYTF.